These T cell receptor beta chains were read from a single sample in a study of long-term antiretroviral therapy in people with HIV. The assay was immunoSEQ multiplex PCR, and TCRdb's table has in-frame clones only and misses some. The sample holds approximately 18,000 clones, about three quarters seen once. The specimen comprised unsorted PBMCs, sampled about 2.1 years before starting antiretroviral therapy. Every receptor here comes from a young man with HIV. Both conserved end residues are part of each CDR3. Each record gives: clone size, V gene, J gene, D gene, CDR3 DNA, CDR3 protein. A D gene is named only where the DNA matches it firmly. Some rows mark clone size as missing; the rest say once, few, many or name a class of expanded clone.

NA	TRBV5-6	TRBJ2-5	TRBD1	TGTGCCAGCAGCCCGGGGACAGGGGGCTACGAGACCCAGTACTTC	CASSPGTGGYETQYF
once	TRBV18	TRBJ1-1	TRBD1	TGTGCCAGCTCGCCTGGGACAGGGGGCGGCACTGAAGCTTTCTTT	CASSPGTGGGTEAFF
once	TRBV11-2	TRBJ2-3	NA	TGTGCCAGCAGCTCCGACCCATCTATTAGCACAGATACGCAGTATTTT	CASSSDPSISTDTQYF
NA	TRBV7-2	TRBJ1-5	NA	TGTGCCAGCAGCTTAGGGGGGGGCAGGGTAAATCAGCCCCAGCATTTT	CASSLGGGRVNQPQHF
NA	TRBV9	TRBJ2-7	NA	TGTGCCAGCAGCGTAGATAACCTGGGTTACGAGCAGTACTTC	CASSVDNLGYEQYF
NA	TRBV4-1	TRBJ1-1	NA	TGCGCCAGCAGCCAAGTTTGGTCAGGAATGAACACTGAAGCTTTCTTT	CASSQVWSGMNTEAFF
once	TRBV11-2	TRBJ2-7	NA	TGTGCCAGCAGCTTCGCTAGCTACGAGCAGTACTTC	CASSFASYEQYF
NA	TRBV9	TRBJ1-1	TRBD1	TGTGCCAGCAGCCCACAGACAGGGTGGAGCACTGAAGCTTTCTTT	CASSPQTGWSTEAFF
NA	TRBV11-2	TRBJ2-7	TRBD2	TGTGCCAGCAGCCTAACTAGCGGGAGTATCGACGAGCAGTACTTC	CASSLTSGSIDEQYF
NA	TRBV6-1	TRBJ2-7	TRBD2	TGTGCCAGCAGTGTCCTGGGAGGGTTACGGGCGGGGACCTACGAGCAGTACTTC	CASSVLGGLRAGTYEQYF
NA	TRBV4-2	TRBJ1-6	TRBD1	TGTGCCAGCAGTCCCAATAGGGACAGTGATTCACCCCTCCACTTT	CASSPNRDSDSPLHF
NA	TRBV5-5	TRBJ2-3	TRBD1	TGTGCCAGCAGCTTGCTCCCAGGGGGAGATACGCAGTATTTT	CASSLLPGGDTQYF
NA	TRBV15	TRBJ2-5	TRBD1	TGTGCCATCGGAAACAGGGGCGAAGAGACCCAGTACTTC	CAIGNRGEETQYF
NA	TRBV5-1	TRBJ2-7	NA	TGCGCCAGCAGCGTCGACAGGCCCTACGAGCAGTACTTC	CASSVDRPYEQYF
NA	TRBV20-1	TRBJ2-2	NA	TGCAGTGCTAGAGAAGCGGGGGAGCTGTTTTTT	CSAREAGELFF
NA	TRBV2	TRBJ2-1	TRBD2	TGTGCCAGCAGAAACGGACTAGATTTATCTAGGAATGAGCAGTTCTTC	CASRNGLDLSRNEQFF
NA	TRBV6-5	TRBJ1-1	NA	TGTGCCAGCAGTCTAACGGGGCAGGGAGAAGCTTTCTTT	CASSLTGQGEAFF
NA	TRBV7-3	TRBJ1-1	NA	TGTGCCAGCAGCCCCACTCCCGGGGTCGTAGCTGAAGCTTTCTTT	CASSPTPGVVAEAFF
NA	TRBV5-1	TRBJ1-1	TRBD1	TGCGCCAGCAGCTGGGACAGACAAAACACTGAAGCTTTCTTT	CASSWDRQNTEAFF
NA	TRBV6-5	TRBJ1-1	NA	TGTGCCAGCAGTTATTTCGGGCGCACTGAAGCTTTCTTT	CASSYFGRTEAFF
NA	TRBV11-2	TRBJ1-1	TRBD1	TGTGCCAGCAGCACAGGGGTTATGACTGAAGCTTTCTTT	CASSTGVMTEAFF
medium-sized	TRBV6-1	TRBJ1-2	TRBD1	TGTGCCAGCTTCGATTTCGGGACAGGGGGCTCTGGCTACACCTTC	CASFDFGTGGSGYTF
NA	TRBV5-4	TRBJ2-1	NA	TGTGCCAGCAGCTTGGTAGGGGCTAGCTCCTACAATGAGCAGTTCTTC	CASSLVGASSYNEQFF
NA	TRBV28	TRBJ2-1	TRBD2	TGTGCCAGCAGTGGCTGGGCGGGAGTAGGTACCAATGAGCAGTTCTTC	CASSGWAGVGTNEQFF
NA	TRBV29-1	TRBJ1-3	NA	TGCAGCGCTCTCCAGAGTGGAGAACGGACCATATATTTT	CSALQSGERTIYF
once	TRBV13	TRBJ2-7	TRBD2	TGTGCCAGCAGAAGGAGGGGGCAGGGCAATGGACTAGCGGGGGGACCGGTTTACGAGCAGTACTTC	CASRRRGQGNGLAGGPVYEQYF
few	TRBV18	TRBJ1-2	TRBD1	TGTGCCAGCTCACGCGGACAGGGGGATGGCTACACCTTC	CASSRGQGDGYTF
NA	TRBV4-2	TRBJ2-2	TRBD2	TGTGCCAGCAGCCACCCCTTGGGAGCGGGAGAGAGCGGGGAGCTGTTTTTT	CASSHPLGAGESGELFF
few	TRBV7-2	TRBJ2-7	NA	TGTGCCAGCAGCTTAGATACCTACGAGCAGTACTTC	CASSLDTYEQYF
NA	TRBV5-8	TRBJ2-7	TRBD2	TGTGCCAGCAGCTGGACTAGCGGGAGCTCCTACGAGCAGTACTTC	CASSWTSGSSYEQYF
NA	TRBV30	TRBJ2-3	NA	TGTGCCTGCCAGGAAGGAAGAAACACAGATACGCAGTATTTT	CACQEGRNTDTQYF
NA	TRBV5-1	TRBJ2-2	TRBD1	TGCGCCAGCAGCTTGGATCAGAGGGGGCTTGCGGCCGGGGAGCTGTTTTTT	CASSLDQRGLAAGELFF
once	TRBV9	TRBJ2-1	NA	TGTGCCAGCAGCGTAGCTACGGGGAGTGGACCCTCCTACAATGAGCAGTTCTTC	CASSVATGSGPSYNEQFF
few	TRBV9	TRBJ2-1	TRBD2	TGTGCCAGCAGCGTAGAGGGAGCGGGGGGGTACAATGAGCAGTTCTTC	CASSVEGAGGYNEQFF
NA	TRBV5-1	TRBJ2-7	NA	TGCGCCAGCAGCTCAACGGGAGCCAACGGGCAGTACTTC	CASSSTGANGQYF
NA	TRBV7-2	TRBJ2-3	TRBD2	TGTGCCAGCAGCTCCACTAGCGTGGGCACAGATACGCAGTATTTT	CASSSTSVGTDTQYF
NA	TRBV29-1	TRBJ1-2	NA	TGCAGCGTTGAGGAGGGACCTACTCTCTACACCTTC	CSVEEGPTLYTF
NA	TRBV7-8	TRBJ1-2	NA	TGTGCCAGCAGCTTAGAGGGCAGCGGTAGCTATGGCTACACCTTC	CASSLEGSGSYGYTF
NA	TRBV19	TRBJ2-4	TRBD1	TGTGCCAGTAGTTTCCCCGGGACAGGGAAAAACATTCAGTACTTC	CASSFPGTGKNIQYF
NA	TRBV6-5	TRBJ1-2	NA	TGTGCTTCAAGAAAGGACTATGGCTACACCTTC	CASRKDYGYTF
NA	TRBV18	TRBJ2-5	TRBD2	TGTGCCAGCTCACCACCGTTGGCGGGAGGGCCGAAGACCCAGTACTTC	CASSPPLAGGPKTQYF
NA	TRBV27	TRBJ2-3	NA	TGTGCCAGCAGTTTATCCTGGCGAGGGCTGGGGGATACGCAGTATTTT	CASSLSWRGLGDTQYF
NA	TRBV11-2	TRBJ2-7	TRBD1	TGTGCCAGCAGCTTAGACTGGTGGGGACAGGGCCCCTACGAGCAGTACTTC	CASSLDWWGQGPYEQYF